This record covers a single TCR beta chain. Its antigen is as yet unknown. Other DNA sequences in the same sample also yield this CDR3. The ends were cut back, 3 bases at V and 2 bases at J, with 8 bases in the middle. The CDR3 consists of 14 residues. Germline V gene lookup returns CDR1 SEHNR and CDR2 FQNEAQ (reference sequence). Clones were read by immunoSEQ multiplex PCR, and TCRdb kept only the in-frame ones, dropping some. Of approximately 150,000 clones listed, around 90% are singletons. The sample is drawn from a study of T cell responses to AZD1222 COVID-19 vaccine. Study-wide results and limits: Within unmutated variant regions lay the reported targets of nearly half of spike-specific TCRs. Clonal diversity was possibly underestimated, and white British individuals and females predominated among donors. Baseline testing showed seropositivity in only five or six AZD1222 recipients.

The receptor comes from an adult in good health. This specimen was peripheral blood, taken on day 0 of AZD1222 vaccination. The gene calls are TRBV7-9 and TRBJ1-3; D may be TRBD1 (5 bases). CDR3 protein: CASSLRGAGNTIYF. Here the CDR3 DNA reads TGTGCCAGCAGCTTGCGGGGGGCTGGAAACACCATATATTTT.